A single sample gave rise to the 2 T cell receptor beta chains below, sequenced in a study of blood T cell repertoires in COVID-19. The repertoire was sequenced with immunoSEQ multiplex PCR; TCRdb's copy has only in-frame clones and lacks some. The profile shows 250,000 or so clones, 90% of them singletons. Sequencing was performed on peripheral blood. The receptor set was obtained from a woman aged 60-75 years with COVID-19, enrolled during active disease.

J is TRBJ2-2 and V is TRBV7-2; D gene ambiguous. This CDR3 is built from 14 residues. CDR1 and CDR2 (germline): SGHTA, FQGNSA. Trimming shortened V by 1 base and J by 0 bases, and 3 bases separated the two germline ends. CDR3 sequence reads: CASSLVTNTGELFF. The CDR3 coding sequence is TGTGCCAGCAGCTTAGTTACGAACACCGGGGAGCTGTTTTTT.

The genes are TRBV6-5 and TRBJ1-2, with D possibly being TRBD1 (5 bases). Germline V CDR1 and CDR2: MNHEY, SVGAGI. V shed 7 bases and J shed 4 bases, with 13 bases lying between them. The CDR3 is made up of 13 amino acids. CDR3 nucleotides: TGTGCCAGCACACAGGCGATTGGCTATGGCTACACCTTC. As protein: CASTQAIGYGYTF.